The clone carrying this T cell receptor beta chain occurred once. Vbeta (60) and Jbeta (13) primers were used in the PCR. Assay used: immunoSEQ multiplex PCR; TCRdb lists only in-frame clones, some missing. The sample lists around 250,000 clones; about 81% were seen once. This sample was taken from a study of cytomegalovirus exposure and HLA in healthy donors. Study context: Earlier sequencing of about 200 million T cells yielded 120 million or so unique TCR beta sequences. Early released data comprised tens of millions of unique TCRs from HLA-typed donors.

The CDR3 runs to 15 residues. Trimming cost V 1 base and J 0 bases; bases outside gene matches: 3. The germline gives CDR1 LGHNA, CDR2 YNFKEQ. This receptor was taken from an older woman in good health and CMV-seropositive. Specimen: PBMCs. This chain joins TRBV4-2 and TRBJ2-7; the match to TRBD2 covers 7 bases. CDR3 bases: TGTGCCAGCAGCCAAGGGCTAGCGGTCTCCTACGAGCAGTACTTC. This sequence encodes CASSQGLAVSYEQYF.